What follows describes a single T cell receptor (beta chain). The sample originates from a study of blood T cell repertoires in COVID-19. Study at large: The study drew acute and convalescent COVID-19 samples from the United States, Italy and Spain.

Generated by immunoSEQ multiplex PCR, the TCRdb table keeps only in-frame clones and is missing some. The sample carries around 200,000 clones, roughly 86% recorded once. This sequence originates from a man aged 40-55 years with active or convalescent COVID-19. Material for sequencing was peripheral blood.

The CDR3 bases are TGTGCCAGCAGCCCACGATCGACAGGGGGCACAGATACGCAGTATTTT. It encodes CASSPRSTGGTDTQYF. The chain is built from TRBV11-1 and TRBJ2-3, with 8 bases matching TRBD1. The J segment lost 1 base and the V segment lost 5 bases, leaving 8 bases of the junction unmatched. Germline CDR1 SGHAT, CDR2 FQDESV (reference sequence). The CDR3 covers 16 residues.